The rows below give T cell receptor beta chains drawn from one sample of a study of T cell repertoires in cytomegalovirus infection. TCRdb passed the reads through MiXCR, listing each CDR3 protein once. The data show about 20,000 distinct CDR3 sequences, about 40% seen once. Antigens for these TCRs are unknown. The starting material was CD8+ T cells from cultured PBMCs, obtained from culture after CMV antigen stimulation. The receptors stem from a human donor in good health (CMV status not recorded). Some clones in this sample may be carry-over from other donors' samples. The CDR3 runs from the conserved cysteine through the conserved F or W. The order of the fields is J gene, clone size, V gene, D gene, CDR3 protein, CDR3 DNA. D genes are given only for firm matches. The listing skips clone size in some rows; elsewhere it reads once, few, many or a size class.

>TRBJ1-5|.|TRBV20-1|.
CSARESSSNQPQHF
TGCAGTGCTAGAGAAAGCAGTAGCAATCAGCCCCAGCATTTT
>TRBJ2-1|.|TRBV11-2|.
CASSLGRYNEQFF
TGTGCCAGCAGCTTAGGCCGGTACAATGAGCAGTTCTTC
>TRBJ1-6|.|TRBV6-1|TRBD1
CASSEAPQGEPPLHF
TGTGCCAGCAGTGAAGCCCCCCAGGGGGAACCACCCCTCCACTTT
>TRBJ2-3|.|TRBV12-3/TRBV12-4|TRBD2
CASSLRRLAGGWPDTQYF
TGTGCCAGCAGTTTACGACGGCTAGCGGGAGGGTGGCCAGATACGCAGTATTTT
>TRBJ2-7|.|TRBV20-1|.
CSAKRVADSSYEQYF
TGCAGTGCTAAGAGGGTAGCGGACAGCTCCTACGAGCAGTACTTC
>TRBJ2-3|.|TRBV10-3|TRBD1
CAISEEGGTGADTQYF
TGTGCCATCAGTGAGGAGGGGGGGACAGGGGCAGATACGCAGTATTTT
>TRBJ2-2|.|TRBV4-3|TRBD1
CASSPEGQDPGGELFF
TGCGCCAGCAGCCCGGAAGGACAGGACCCTGGCGGGGAGCTGTTTTTT
>TRBJ1-1|.|TRBV5-1|TRBD1
CASSAWTGQEKTEAFF
TGCGCCAGCAGCGCCTGGACAGGGCAGGAAAAAACTGAAGCTTTCTTT
>TRBJ1-3|few|TRBV20-1|.
CSAGGLQGNTIYF
TGCAGTGCTGGGGGCCTTCAGGGAAACACCATATATTTT
>TRBJ1-5|few|TRBV7-6|.
CASSLGGGQSGNQPQHF
TGTGCCAGCAGCCTCGGAGGGGGGCAATCGGGCAATCAGCCCCAGCATTTT
>TRBJ1-1|.|TRBV5-1|.
CASSLGGRNTEAFF
TGCGCCAGCAGCTTGGGAGGAAGGAACACTGAAGCTTTCTTT
>TRBJ1-1|.|TRBV7-9|.
CASSSPVPGQAFF
TGTGCCAGCAGCTCCCCTGTCCCCGGTCAAGCTTTCTTT
>TRBJ2-5|.|TRBV20-1|.
CSARVEGAPAETQYF
TGCAGTGCTAGAGTGGAGGGGGCGCCGGCAGAGACCCAGTACTTC
>TRBJ1-4|.|TRBV4-3|.
CASSPARTEKLFF
TGCGCCAGCAGCCCAGCTCGAACTGAAAAACTGTTTTTT
>TRBJ1-1|.|TRBV25-1|TRBD1
CASSERGQVTEAFF
TGTGCCAGCAGTGAAAGGGGGCAGGTCACTGAAGCTTTCTTT
>TRBJ1-2|.|TRBV29-1|.
CSVEWGNYGYTF
TGCAGCGTTGAATGGGGGAACTATGGCTACACCTTC
>TRBJ2-2|.|TRBV4-1|.
CASSPLYTGELFF
TGCGCCAGCAGCCCCCTCTACACCGGGGAGCTGTTTTTT
>TRBJ1-6|many|TRBV7-2|TRBD1
CASSLKGAGSPLHF
TGTGCCAGCAGCTTAAAGGGGGCAGGTTCACCCCTCCACTTT
>TRBJ1-2|.|TRBV20-1|.
CSPPPPGWYNYGYTF
TGCAGTCCTCCGCCCCCAGGGTGGTATAACTATGGCTACACCTTC
>TRBJ1-1|few|TRBV28|.
CASSLEFGVGTKTNMNTEAFF
TGTGCCAGCAGTTTAGAGTTCGGGGTGGGGACCAAAACTAACATGAACACTGAAGCTTTCTTT
>TRBJ2-3|few|TRBV7-2|.
CASSSPVTSTDTQYF
TGTGCCAGCAGCTCCCCAGTCACTAGCACAGATACGCAGTATTTT
>TRBJ2-7|.|TRBV25-1|TRBD2
CASSWEGYPREQYF
TGTGCCAGCAGTTGGGAGGGCTACCCGCGGGAGCAGTACTTC
>TRBJ2-3|.|TRBV7-6|TRBD1
CASSDRPDRSDTQYF
TGTGCCAGCAGCGACCGGCCGGACAGGTCAGATACGCAGTATTTT
>TRBJ2-3|.|TRBV12-3/TRBV12-4|.
CASSSTGRLDTQYF
TGTGCCAGCAGTTCGACAGGGAGGTTAGATACGCAGTATTTT
>TRBJ2-1|few|TRBV7-9|TRBD2
CASSGASGSSYNEQFF
TGTGCCAGCAGTGGGGCTAGCGGAAGCTCCTACAATGAGCAGTTCTTC
>TRBJ2-7|.|TRBV7-2|TRBD1
CASSLGTGGRYEQYF
TGTGCCAGCAGCCTTGGGACAGGGGGTAGATACGAGCAGTACTTC
>TRBJ2-5|.|TRBV28|.
CASSSHYSGQETQYF
TGTGCCAGCAGTTCCCACTACTCGGGCCAAGAGACCCAGTACTTC
>TRBJ1-4|.|TRBV10-3|.
CAIGSGEKLFF
TGTGCCATCGGCTCAGGGGAAAAACTGTTTTTT
>TRBJ1-1|few|TRBV7-2|.
CASSLDFFRALRVNTEAFF
TGTGCCAGCAGCTTAGATTTCTTTCGGGCCTTACGAGTGAACACTGAAGCTTTCTTT
>TRBJ1-1|.|TRBV19|.
CASSIGFGPRGAFF
TGTGCCAGTAGTATCGGGTTCGGACCCCGGGGGGCTTTCTTT
>TRBJ1-2|.|TRBV5-6|.
CASSLEGARAYGYTF
TGTGCCAGCAGCTTGGAGGGCGCCAGGGCCTATGGCTACACCTTC
>TRBJ2-5|few|TRBV20-1|TRBD1
CSARDPAGQGGGYQETQYF
TGCAGTGCTAGAGATCCGGCAGGACAGGGCGGAGGGTACCAAGAGACCCAGTACTTC
>TRBJ1-3|many|TRBV9|.
CASSVFTAGNTIYF
TGTGCCAGCAGCGTATTTACGGCTGGAAACACCATATATTTT
>TRBJ2-7|.|TRBV6-1|TRBD1
CASSKGGTGSSEQYF
TGTGCCAGCAGTAAAGGGGGGACAGGGTCTAGCGAGCAGTACTTC
>TRBJ1-1|few|TRBV11-2|TRBD1
CASSQGNRGFGNTEAFF
TGTGCCAGCAGCCAGGGAAACAGGGGATTTGGGAACACTGAAGCTTTCTTT
>TRBJ2-7|.|TRBV11-2|TRBD1
CASSQRTGGGSYEQYF
TGTGCCAGCAGCCAAAGGACAGGGGGTGGCTCCTACGAGCAGTACTTC
>TRBJ1-4|once|TRBV7-6|TRBD1
CASSQERDRDREKLFF
TGTGCCAGCAGCCAGGAGCGAGACAGGGATCGGGAAAAACTGTTTTTT
>TRBJ1-2|.|TRBV4-3|TRBD1
CASSQDGIGQGGVGYTF
TGCGCCAGCAGCCAAGATGGAATCGGACAGGGAGGGGTAGGCTACACCTTC
>TRBJ1-6|.|TRBV19|.
CASRPDSNSPLHF
TGTGCCAGTAGACCTGACAGTAATTCACCCCTCCACTTT
>TRBJ1-2|few|TRBV2|TRBD1
CASSAWTGYNYGYTF
TGTGCCAGCAGCGCATGGACAGGATATAACTATGGCTACACCTTC
>TRBJ1-1|.|TRBV6-1|TRBD1
CASRPGGPNTEAFF
TGTGCCAGCAGACCAGGGGGTCCGAACACTGAAGCTTTCTTT
>TRBJ2-5|.|TRBV7-2|TRBD2
CASSSHGLAGELGTQYF
TGTGCCAGCAGCTCCCACGGACTAGCGGGAGAACTTGGGACCCAGTACTTC
>TRBJ1-1|.|TRBV2|.
CASSEEDENTEAFF
TGTGCCAGCAGTGAAGAGGATGAGAACACTGAAGCTTTCTTT
>TRBJ1-6|few|TRBV20-1|.
CSPIPQTSLHF
TGCAGTCCAATCCCCCAGACGTCCCTCCACTTT
>TRBJ2-7|.|TRBV2|.
CASSEGPGAGSYEQYF
TGTGCCAGCAGTGAAGGTCCGGGGGCTGGCTCCTACGAGCAGTACTTC
>TRBJ2-6|many|TRBV24-1|.
CATLDSSGANVLTF
TGTGCCACCCTAGACTCGTCTGGGGCCAACGTCCTGACTTTC
>TRBJ2-7|.|TRBV27|.
CASRDGSGEQYF
TGTGCCAGCAGGGACGGCAGCGGCGAGCAGTACTTC